A single sample gave rise to the 21 T cell receptor beta chains below, sequenced in a study of T cells in Graves' hyperthyroidism and ophthalmopathy. TCR beta CDR3 region amplification was performed from RNA transcripts. The HTBI set primed first-round TCR CDR3 RT-PCR. MiXCR was run by TCRdb on the multiplex PCR reads, yielding one entry per CDR3 protein. This sample has 400,000 to 550,000 distinct CDR3 sequences; around 14% occur once, and the top ten carry under 20%. The sequencing sample was made of blood. Receptors originate from a woman under 30 with Graves' hyperthyroidism.

The chain couples TRBV12-3 or TRBV12-4 to TRBJ1-1; D is uncertain. Trimming cost V 6 bases and J 7 bases, with 9 bases left between them. This CDR3 comprises 11 residues. CDR3 coding DNA: TGTGCCAGCAGCACGGAGATTGAAGCTTTCTTT. Its protein is CASSTEIEAFF.

Many counts were recorded for this clonotype. The V and J genes are TRBV18 and TRBJ2-3; 9 bases are shared with TRBD2. V was clipped by 3 bases and J by 5 bases; unmatched bases: 9. The CDR3 contains 16 residues. Germline V gene data show CDR1 as KGHSH and CDR2 as LQKENI. The CDR3 protein is CASSPGAAGGGDTQYF. CDR3 sequence (DNA): TGTGCCAGCTCACCCGGGGCAGCGGGAGGTGGAGATACGCAGTATTTT.

This clonotype came up a few times. The chain employs TRBV5-6 and TRBJ2-5; a possible D gene is TRBD1 (5 bases). This CDR3 comprises 15 residues. CDR1 is SGHDT, CDR2 YYEEEE, per germline. Trimming shortened V by 3 bases and J by 2 bases, and 14 bases separated the two germline ends. The CDR3 DNA sequence: TGTGCCAGCAGCTCTGGACATCGCCTTCAAGAGACCCAGTACTTC. Translating gives CASSSGHRLQETQYF.

This clonotype came up many times. V and J are TRBV5-1 and TRBJ1-1; D is unclear. Germline-derived CDR1 and CDR2 are SGHRS and YFSETQ. The V gene lost 6 bases and the J gene lost 0 bases, with 12 bases spanning the gap. The CDR3 length is 14 residues. In DNA form, the CDR3 reads TGCGCCAGCAATCCCCCAGGCCTGAACACTGAAGCTTTCTTT. It encodes CASNPPGLNTEAFF.

This clonotype was seen ten or more times. This rearrangement joins TRBV12-5 to TRBJ2-7; TRBD2 matches 10 bases. Germline V gene data show CDR1 as LGHNT and CDR2 as FRNRAP. With 5 bases clipped from V and 1 base from J, the junction kept 2 bases outside the gene matches. This CDR3 spans 14 amino acids. The CDR3 loop reads CASGGLAESYEQYF. The DNA for the CDR3 is TGTGCTAGTGGTGGACTAGCGGAATCCTACGAGCAGTACTTC.

Note on this clonotype: A much larger clone lies a single base off, so this may be a read error. The chain recombines TRBV30 with TRBJ1-1; a possible D gene is TRBD1 (6 bases). The CDR3 contains 14 residues. Per the germline V gene, CDR1 is GTSNPN and CDR2 is SVGIG (reference sequence). The ends were cut back, 3 bases at V and 2 bases at J, with 13 bases in the middle. CDR3 amino acids: CAWSLGTTNTEAFF. In DNA form, the CDR3 reads TGTGCCTGGAGCTTAGGGACAACCAACACTGAAGCTTTCTTT.

This clonotype was seen a handful of times. The CDR3 coding sequence is TGTGCCAGCAGTTCCTCCGGGACAGGGGCAAGAGCCAAAAACATTCAGTACTTC. Its protein is CASSSSGTGARAKNIQYF. The chain has TRBV6-1 and TRBJ2-4; 10 bases line up with TRBD1. This CDR3 has 18 amino acids. Trimming removed 5 bases from V and 0 bases from J; junction bases left unmatched: 10. Germline V gives CDR1 MNHNS, CDR2 SASEGT.

This rearrangement joins TRBV4-1 to TRBJ2-3; 9 positions match TRBD2. The germline gives CDR1 MGHRA, CDR2 YSYEKL. With V trimmed by 1 base and J by 8 bases, 13 bases remained unmatched. This CDR3 has 17 amino acids. This chain's CDR3 is CASSQGLGGRALGTQYF. The CDR3 nucleotides are TGCGCCAGCAGCCAAGGGCTGGGCGGGAGGGCCCTGGGTACGCAGTATTTT.

This sequence joins TRBV7-3 and TRBJ1-3, with a tentative D call TRBD1 (5 bases). Trimming took off 3 bases at V and 4 bases at J, with 13 bases between the two ends. The CDR3 spans 15 residues. Looked up from germline, CDR1 is SGHTA and CDR2 is FQGTGA. The CDR3 is CASSFTPGPGNTIYF. CDR3 nucleotide sequence: TGTGCCAGCAGCTTCACTCCGGGGCCCGGAAACACCATATATTTT. The entire variable domain, with the rest obtained from reference TRBV7-3 and TRBJ1-3, is as follows: GAGVSQTPSNKVTEKGKYVELRCDPISGHTALYWYRQSLGQGPEFLIYFQGTGAADDSGLPNDRFFAVRPEGSVSTLKIQRTERGDSAVYLCASSFTPGPGNTIYFGEGSWLTVV.

This clonotype was recorded at least ten times. The chain carries TRBV9 and TRBJ2-3, with 11 nucleotides matching TRBD1. With 3 bases clipped from V and 2 bases from J, the junction kept 5 bases outside the gene matches. Germline V gene data show CDR1 as SGDLS and CDR2 as YYNGEE. CDR3 size: 16 residues. CDR3 in DNA: TGTGCCAGCAGCGCGGGACAGGGGGTTGTCACAGATACGCAGTATTTT. Encoded protein: CASSAGQGVVTDTQYF. Filled out from reference TRBV9 and TRBJ2-3, the complete variable domain reads DSGVTQTPKHLITATGQRVTLRCSPRSGDLSVYWYQQSLDQGLQFLIQYYNGEERAKGNILERFSAQQFPDLHSELNLSSLELGDSALYFCASSAGQGVVTDTQYFGPGTRLTVL.

This clonotype appeared a few times. This chain links TRBV7-2 with TRBJ2-4, with D uncertain. The CDR3 extends over 14 amino acids. CDR1 is SGHTA, CDR2 FQGNSA, per germline. V shed 7 bases and J shed 15 bases, with 25 bases lying between them. The CDR3 region has the DNA TGTGCCAGCACCCCCAGAGGAGTTGGGGTTGGTCGGTACTTC. It is translated as CASTPRGVGVGRYF.

This clonotype came up many times. The rearrangement uses TRBV7-3 and TRBJ2-3, with 10 bases lining up with TRBD2. CDR1 is SGHTA, CDR2 FQGTGA, per germline. Trimming removed 5 bases from V and 2 bases from J; junction bases left unmatched: 7. The CDR3 length is 16 residues. For the CDR3, the DNA is TGTGCCAGCAGCCCACGGCTAGCGGGGGTCACAGATACGCAGTATTTT. It encodes CASSPRLAGVTDTQYF. The full variable domain, rest sourced from reference TRBV7-3 and TRBJ2-3, is GAGVSQTPSNKVTEKGKYVELRCDPISGHTALYWYRQSLGQGPEFLIYFQGTGAADDSGLPNDRFFAVRPEGSVSTLKIQRTERGDSAVYLCASSPRLAGVTDTQYFGPGTRLTVL.

In this sample, this clonotype turned up many times. The CDR3 DNA reads as TGTGCCAGCAGTTCCTCGACGGTCGGTCAGCCCCAGCATTTT. Residues: CASSSSTVGQPQHF. V and J are TRBV28 and TRBJ1-5; D gene uncertain. The CDR3 is made up of 14 amino acids. Trimming cost V 4 bases and J 6 bases, with 13 bases left between them. CDR1 and CDR2 (germline): MDHEN, SYDVKM.

This clonotype was counted ten times or more. The chain carries TRBV24-1 and TRBJ1-1, with 7 bases matching TRBD1. Losses at the gene ends were 7 bases for V and 1 base for J; bases not matched to a gene: 5. The CDR3 runs 14 residues. Germline CDR1 is KGHDR and CDR2 is SFDVKD. The CDR3 is CATSPGTENTEAFF. The DNA for the CDR3 is TGTGCCACCAGCCCCGGGACAGAGAACACTGAAGCTTTCTTT.

The chain combines TRBV5-6 with TRBJ2-1; 10 nucleotides line up with TRBD2. In germline, CDR1 is SGHDT, CDR2 YYEEEE. The CDR3 spans 17 residues. V shed 2 bases and J 7 bases; nucleotides not matched to a gene: 12. For the CDR3, the DNA is TGTGCCAGCAGCTTCCGAGCGGGAGGGTCCCTAGGGAATGAGCAGTTCTTC. The encoded protein is CASSFRAGGSLGNEQFF.

In its sample, this clonotype was seen many times. The chain joins TRBV19 to TRBJ2-7; no clear D. The CDR3 is made up of 15 amino acids. The germline V and J ends were trimmed by 6 bases and 3 bases, with 18 bases remaining between them. Germline lookup yields CDR1 LNHDA and CDR2 SQIVND (reference sequence). In DNA form, the CDR3 reads TGTGCCAGTAGAACAGCAGTAGGATTTTTCTACGAGCAGTACTTC. Protein: CASRTAVGFFYEQYF.

The V call is TRBV27, the J call TRBJ1-1; weak D call: TRBD1 (6 bases). The CDR3 is made up of 12 amino acids. CDR1 is MNHEY, CDR2 SMNVEV, per germline (reference sequence). The V gene lost 6 bases and the J gene lost 8 bases, with 13 bases spanning the gap. CDR3 in DNA: TGTGCCAGCAGGCACCAGGACAGAGAAGCTTTCTTT. It translates to CASRHQDREAFF.

This clonotype was counted many times. V gene TRBV27 combines with J gene TRBJ1-2; D gene unclear. Germline loops: CDR1 MNHEY, CDR2 SMNVEV (reference sequence). V shed 6 bases and J shed 8 bases, with 19 bases lying between them. The CDR3 spans 14 residues. Here the CDR3 DNA reads TGTGCCAGCAGCCCTCTCCGGTTCCTTCGGGGCTACACCTTC. Protein: CASSPLRFLRGYTF.

This clonotype was counted many times. The gene calls are TRBV19 and TRBJ1-1; TRBD1 agrees at 11 bases. The CDR3 consists of 13 residues. V was clipped by 9 bases and J by 7 bases; unmatched bases: 7. The germline CDR1 and CDR2 sequences are LNHDA and SQIVND (reference sequence). The CDR3 loop is CASTGTGGVEAFF. The CDR3 nucleotides read TGTGCCAGCACAGGGACAGGGGGGGTTGAAGCTTTCTTT.

This clonotype was seen at least ten times. DNA for the CDR3: TGCGCCAGCAGCTTGACTCAGGGGAGCTACACCTTC. Translating it yields CASSLTQGSYTF. V is TRBV5-1 and J is TRBJ1-2; D is perhaps TRBD1 (6 bases). The CDR3 length is 12 residues. The germline V gene has CDR1 SGHRS and CDR2 YFSETQ. V gave up 1 base and J gave up 9 bases, with 10 bases separating them.

The genes are TRBV11-3 and TRBJ1-1; D unclear. Germline V gives CDR1 SGHNT, CDR2 YENEEA. Trimming removed 0 bases from V and 4 bases from J, with 6 bases in between. The CDR3 contains 13 residues. The CDR3 reads CASSLDSSTEAFF. The CDR3 bases are TGTGCCAGCAGCTTAGATTCTAGCACTGAAGCTTTCTTT.